Given below is one T cell receptor (beta chain) in context. What this receptor recognizes is not known. Nothing much larger sits one base from this clone, and base qualities are not available. The source of the sample is a study of OX40 agonist ivuxolimab in advanced cancers. As for the study more broadly: Ivuxolimab, which targeted the costimulatory receptor OX40 (CD134), was an agonistic, fully human IgG2 monoclonal antibody. Intravenous ivuxolimab was administered to patients every 2 weeks at six dose levels: 0.01, 0.1, 0.3, 1.5, 3 and 10 mg/kg. Partial responses occurred in three dose-escalation patients, of whom one had hepatocellular carcinoma and two had cutaneous melanoma. Prior anti-PD-1, anti-PD-L1 or anti-CTLA-4 therapy was permitted, and 30% to 45% of dose-escalation patients had received checkpoint inhibitors. The paper describes the monotherapy dose-escalation part (N ≈ 50 patients) of the phase I trial of ivuxolimab. Peripheral TCRbeta sequencing was intended to test whether TCR sequence diversity was altered and clonal T-cell expansion was caused by ivuxolimab. Among the roughly 50 dose-escalation patients, around 19 had hepatocellular carcinoma, 15 or so melanoma, 9 renal cell carcinoma and 9 head and neck cancer. In the dose-escalation cohort, 65% to 90% of patients were male, and the mean age was approximately 60 years, with a range of 23 to 79. The research as a whole found: Low levels of normalized T-cell clonal expansion were also seen in some nonresponding patients. Partial responders in the 0.1-3.0 mg/kg groups had among the lowest normalized peripheral clonal expansion, especially among CD8+ T cells. Clonal expansion of both CD4+ and CD8+ blood T cells was observed from baseline to week 6 at doses 0.1 to 3.0 mg/kg. The antigen specificity of the clonally expanded peripheral T cells was not determined. After ivuxolimab, CD8+ T cells had more expanded clones than CD4+ T cells on average.

Patients with a history of autoimmune disease or receiving systemic immunosuppression were excluded from the trial. Peripheral blood for TCR sequencing was collected from all dose cohorts at baseline, on cycle 4 day 1, and on cycle 7 day 1. The samples were drawn from a first-in-human, open-label, multicenter phase I dose-escalation trial of ivuxolimab. Adults with locally advanced or metastatic melanoma, renal cell, hepatocellular, or head and neck squamous cell carcinoma were enrolled in the trial. CD4+ and CD8+ T cells were sorted separately from peripheral blood before TCR sequencing. Genomic DNA was isolated from the sorted cells so that the TCRbeta CDR3 region could be sequenced. The immunoSEQ Assay was used for sequencing of TCRbeta CDR3 regions. TCRdb took over this immuneACCESS table, retaining in-frame rearrangements with V and J assigned. Such tables are incomplete; in checked studies, under half of the missing clones stem from an unresolved V gene, and the remainder is unexplained. Recorded for this sample are about 150,000 clones; approximately 94% of them occurred a single time. About 0.3% of the sample lies in the top ten.

Trimming takes 2 bases off V and 2 bases off J; junction bases not matched to a gene: 7. Taken from cysteine to phenylalanine, the CDR3 has 18 residues. CDR3 DNA is the only sequence kept; it has 54 bases, read in frame from the first base. CDR1 MDHEN and CDR2 SYDVKM are derived from the germline V gene. The specimen was CD4+ or CD8+ T cells sorted from blood, collected in a trial of the OX40 agonist ivuxolimab. The receptor comes from an adult with an advanced solid tumor such as melanoma, head and neck, liver or kidney cancer. The chain couples TRBV28 to TRBJ2-5, with 14 central nucleotides matching TRBD2. The nucleotide sequence reads TGTGCCAGCAGTTTACCGGGACTAGCGGGAGTAGGGCAAGAGACCCAGTACTTC. Its translation reads: CASSLPGLAGVGQETQYF.